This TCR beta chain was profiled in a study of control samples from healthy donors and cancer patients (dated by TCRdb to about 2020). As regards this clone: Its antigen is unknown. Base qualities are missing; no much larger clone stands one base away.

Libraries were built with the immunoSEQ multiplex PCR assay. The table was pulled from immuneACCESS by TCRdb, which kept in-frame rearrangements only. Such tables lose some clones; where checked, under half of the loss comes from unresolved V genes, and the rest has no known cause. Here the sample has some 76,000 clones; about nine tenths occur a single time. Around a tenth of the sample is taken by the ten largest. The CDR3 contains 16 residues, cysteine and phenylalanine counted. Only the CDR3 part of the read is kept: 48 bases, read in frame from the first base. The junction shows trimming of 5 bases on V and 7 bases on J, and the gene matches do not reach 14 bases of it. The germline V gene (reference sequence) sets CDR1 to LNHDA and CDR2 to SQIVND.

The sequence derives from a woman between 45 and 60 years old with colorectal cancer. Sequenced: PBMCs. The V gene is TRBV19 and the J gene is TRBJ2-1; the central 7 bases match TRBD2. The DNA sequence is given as TGTGCCAGTAGTCCGTCGGGCCGCCCCGGGGGGAATGAGCAGTTCTTC. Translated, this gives CASSPSGRPGGNEQFF. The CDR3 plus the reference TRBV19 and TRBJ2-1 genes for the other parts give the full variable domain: DGGITQSPKYLFRKEGQNVTLSCEQNLNHDAMYWYRQDPGQGLRLIYYSQIVNDFQKGDIAEGYSVSREKKESFPLTVTSAQKNPTAFYLCASSPSGRPGGNEQFFGPGTRLTVL.